The 2 T cell receptor beta chains presented below share a single source sample, sequenced in a study of blood T cell repertoires in COVID-19. Clones were sequenced by immunoSEQ multiplex PCR, and TCRdb holds only the in-frame ones, with some missing. Here the sample spans more than 45,000 clones, approximately 89% being singletons. The sample comprised peripheral blood. The receptor source for this set is a human donor in a cohort sampled during active COVID-19.

The chain carries TRBV30 and TRBJ2-7, with a possible D match to TRBD1 (6 bases). This CDR3 contains 13 residues. V gave up 3 bases and J gave up 6 bases, with 15 bases separating them. Per germline, CDR1 GTSNPN and CDR2 SVGIG (reference sequence). This CDR3 reads CAWSPTQGSEQYF. In DNA, the CDR3 is TGTGCCTGGAGCCCCACTCAGGGGAGCGAGCAGTACTTC.

J is TRBJ2-1 and V is TRBV6-5, with 10 bases identical to TRBD2. Trimming at V came to 4 bases and at J to 4 bases, leaving 4 bases not matched to a gene. Germline loops: CDR1 MNHEY, CDR2 SVGAGI. The length of the CDR3 is 15 residues. The CDR3 DNA is TGTGCCAGCAGTTTAGCGGGGGGCAAGTACAATGAGCAGTTCTTC. Encoded protein: CASSLAGGKYNEQFF.